The next 19 T cell receptor beta chains were all read from a single sample in a study of CD8+ T cells in alopecia areata. RNA extraction and reverse transcription yielded cDNA as sequencing template. Assay used: immunoSEQ multiplex PCR; TCRdb lists only in-frame clones, some missing. The sample consists of roughly 250,000 clones, roughly two thirds of them appearing once. Sequencing was performed on CD4+ T cells sorted from blood, taken at week 0. These receptors were taken from a human donor with alopecia areata.

This clone has a handful of counts. The V call is TRBV6-5, the J call TRBJ2-3; D is unclear. Trimming took 2 bases from V and 1 from J, leaving 4 bases between them. Germline V gives CDR1 MNHEY, CDR2 SVGAGI. The CDR3 has 13 amino acids. CDR3 coding DNA: TGTGCCAGCAGTTACCGTGGCACAGATACGCAGTATTTT. It specifies CASSYRGTDTQYF.

The V and J genes are TRBV7-9 and TRBJ2-1; D is uncertain. The CDR3 has 14 amino acids. Germline V gene lookup returns CDR1 SEHNR and CDR2 FQNEAQ (reference sequence). Trimming stripped 1 base from V and 6 bases from J, with 10 bases between. The CDR3 DNA sequence: TGTGCCAGCAGCTTAGTGGCCGGATCCAATGAGCAGTTCTTC. This sequence encodes CASSLVAGSNEQFF.

The chain combines TRBV30 with TRBJ2-5; weak D call: TRBD2 (6 bases). Germline V gives CDR1 GTSNPN, CDR2 SVGIG (reference sequence). The CDR3 consists of 14 residues. V was shortened by 3 bases and J by 5 bases, with 16 bases between the two germline ends. The CDR3 reads CAWRTRGGMETQYF. DNA of the CDR3: TGTGCCTGGAGGACCCGAGGAGGGATGGAGACCCAGTACTTC.

This chain connects TRBV30 to TRBJ2-1, with a possible D match to TRBD1 (6 bases). The CDR3 runs to 15 residues. V lost 3 bases, J lost 8 bases, and 20 bases lay in between. Germline V CDR1 and CDR2: GTSNPN, SVGIG (reference sequence). As DNA, the CDR3 is TGTGCCTGGAGACTCCGGGACATCGTTAGCCATGAGCAGTTCTTC. Its protein product is CAWRLRDIVSHEQFF.

This chain uses TRBV9 with TRBJ2-5; D remains unclear. The germline gives CDR1 SGDLS, CDR2 YYNGEE. The V gene lost 4 bases and the J gene lost 3 bases, with 16 bases spanning the gap. The CDR3 sequence is 15 residues long. In DNA, the CDR3 is TGTGCCAGCAGCAAGGGTACAAGACCTGAAGAGACCCAGTACTTC. Translation gives CASSKGTRPEETQYF.

The rearrangement joins TRBV7-2 to TRBJ2-4, with TRBD1 as a possible D gene (6 bases). This CDR3 comprises 14 residues. V lost 0 bases, J lost 6 bases, and 9 bases lay in between. The germline V gene has CDR1 SGHTA and CDR2 FQGNSA. The CDR3: CASSLAGTLNIQYF. The CDR3, as DNA: TGTGCCAGCAGCTTAGCCGGGACACTAAACATTCAGTACTTC.

The chain carries TRBV30 and TRBJ1-6; D call uncertain. The CDR3 totals 15 residues. The germline V gene encodes CDR1 GTSNPN and CDR2 SVGIG (reference sequence). V was clipped by 2 bases and J by 8 bases, with 16 bases between them. In DNA form, the CDR3 reads TGTGCCTGGAGTAATGGTGATAGGAGGGATTCACCCCTCCACTTT. This encodes CAWSNGDRRDSPLHF.

J is TRBJ2-7 and V is TRBV10-3; D is unresolved. Germline V gene sequence: CDR1 ENHRY, CDR2 SYGVKD. This CDR3 has 13 amino acids. V gave up 8 bases and J gave up 6 bases, with 17 bases separating them. The CDR3 spells CAIQSTAGFEQYF. The CDR3 DNA follows: TGTGCCATCCAGTCCACGGCTGGTTTCGAGCAGTACTTC.

The V call is TRBV10-3, the J call TRBJ1-1; no firm D call. V was pared by 0 bases and J by 5 bases, with 7 bases between. Per the germline V gene, CDR1 is ENHRY and CDR2 is SYGVKD. The CDR3 covers 13 residues. The CDR3 sequence is CAISESLGTEAFF. The DNA of the CDR3 is TGTGCCATCAGTGAGTCGTTGGGAACTGAAGCTTTCTTT.

The CDR3 here is CAWRALSSYNEQFF. CDR3 nucleotides: TGTGCCTGGAGGGCTTTAAGCTCCTACAATGAGCAGTTCTTC. The chain is built from TRBV30 and TRBJ2-1; the D is unclear. The CDR3 covers 14 residues. CDR1 GTSNPN and CDR2 SVGIG come from the germline V gene (reference sequence). V was shortened by 3 bases and J by 0 bases, with 9 bases between the two germline ends.

V and J are TRBV6-5 and TRBJ2-3; D not resolved. V lost 6 bases and J lost 4, with 14 bases in between. Germline V gives CDR1 MNHEY, CDR2 SVGAGI. The CDR3 consists of 14 residues. The CDR3, as DNA: TGTGCCAGCAGGCCCCCCGGGCGCCCAGATACGCAGTATTTT. It encodes CASRPPGRPDTQYF.

V and J are TRBV5-4 and TRBJ2-1; 7 positions agree with TRBD1. Per the germline V gene, CDR1 is SGHNT and CDR2 is YYREEE (reference sequence). The CDR3 has 13 residues. Trimming cost V 3 bases and J 4 bases; bases outside gene matches: 1. The chain's CDR3 is CASSSGQYNEQFF. In nucleotides, the CDR3 is TGTGCCAGCAGCTCGGGACAGTACAATGAGCAGTTCTTC. Full variable domain (rest looked up from reference TRBV5-4 and TRBJ2-1): ETGVTQSPTHLIKTRGQQVTLRCSSQSGHNTVSWYQQALGQGPQFIFQYYREEENGRGNFPPRFSGLQFPNYSSELNVNALELDDSALYLCASSSGQYNEQFFGPGTRLTVL.

The chain joins TRBV4-1 to TRBJ1-4, with 7 bases that match TRBD1. The junction had 13 bases not matched to a gene; V was cut back by 4 bases and J by 8 bases. The CDR3 runs to 16 residues. CDR1 and CDR2 from the germline V gene are MGHRA and YSYEKL. CDR3 in DNA: TGCGCCAGCAGCCTCTACGGACAGGCGGCAGTCGAAAAACTGTTTTTT. Translation gives CASSLYGQAAVEKLFF.

V usage is TRBV5-4 and J usage is TRBJ2-7; 14 bases are a match to TRBD2. The CDR3 is 17 residues long. The V segment lost 0 bases and the J segment 7 bases; nucleotides outside the gene matches: 9. The V gene's germline CDR1 is SGHNT and CDR2 YYREEE (reference sequence). CDR3 in DNA: TGTGCCAGCAGCTTGGCGGCGACTAGCGGGGGGGCGCAGGAGCAGTACTTC. Amino acid sequence: CASSLAATSGGAQEQYF.

The V gene is TRBV30, the J gene TRBJ2-1; no definite D call. V dropped 3 bases and J dropped 8 bases, with 11 bases sitting between them. Per germline, CDR1 GTSNPN and CDR2 SVGIG (reference sequence). This CDR3 contains 12 residues. CDR3 bases: TGTGCCTGGAGACCCCTGGTCTATGAGCAGTTCTTC. It encodes CAWRPLVYEQFF.

The chain joins TRBV29-1 to TRBJ1-1; D not certain. Germline V gene lookup returns CDR1 SQVTM and CDR2 ANQGSEA. This CDR3 region has 11 residues. Trimming took off 5 bases at V and 5 bases at J, with 9 bases between the two ends. The DNA of the CDR3 is TGCAGCGTTTCCTCCATAACTGAAGCTTTCTTT. Translated: CSVSSITEAFF. The full variable domain, in which reference TRBV29-1 and TRBJ1-1 provide the parts outside the CDR3, is SAVISQKPSRDICQRGTSLTIQCQVDSQVTMMFWYRQQPGQSLTLIATANQGSEATYESGFVIDKFPISRPNLTFSTLTVSNMSPEDSSIYLCSVSSITEAFFGQGTRLTVV.

A few counts support this clone. This chain links TRBV7-9 with TRBJ2-5; a possible D gene is TRBD2 (5 bases). Germline CDR1 is SEHNR and CDR2 is FQNEAQ (reference sequence). The CDR3 length is 14 residues. The V end was cut by 0 bases, the J end by 4 bases, with 9 bases between. CDR3 sequence: CASSLAWGAETQYF. CDR3 coding DNA: TGTGCCAGCAGCTTAGCTTGGGGAGCAGAGACCCAGTACTTC.

The gene calls are TRBV4-2 and TRBJ1-5, with D uncertain. CDR3 size: 13 residues. Trimming took 4 bases from V and 6 from J, leaving 10 bases between them. Germline values: CDR1 LGHNA, CDR2 YNFKEQ. CDR3 DNA sequence: TGTGCCAGCAGCCCGACTCGGCCTCAGCCCCAGCATTTT. Protein sequence: CASSPTRPQPQHF.

This chain connects TRBV7-2 to TRBJ2-1; 10 bases agree with TRBD2. The V gene's germline CDR1 is SGHTA and CDR2 FQGNSA. The CDR3 has 15 amino acids. V shed 5 bases, J shed 7 bases, and the junction held 8 bases outside the gene matches. CDR3 residues: CASSPQRGGGNEQFF. For the CDR3, the DNA is TGTGCCAGCAGCCCGCAGCGGGGGGGAGGGAATGAGCAGTTCTTC.